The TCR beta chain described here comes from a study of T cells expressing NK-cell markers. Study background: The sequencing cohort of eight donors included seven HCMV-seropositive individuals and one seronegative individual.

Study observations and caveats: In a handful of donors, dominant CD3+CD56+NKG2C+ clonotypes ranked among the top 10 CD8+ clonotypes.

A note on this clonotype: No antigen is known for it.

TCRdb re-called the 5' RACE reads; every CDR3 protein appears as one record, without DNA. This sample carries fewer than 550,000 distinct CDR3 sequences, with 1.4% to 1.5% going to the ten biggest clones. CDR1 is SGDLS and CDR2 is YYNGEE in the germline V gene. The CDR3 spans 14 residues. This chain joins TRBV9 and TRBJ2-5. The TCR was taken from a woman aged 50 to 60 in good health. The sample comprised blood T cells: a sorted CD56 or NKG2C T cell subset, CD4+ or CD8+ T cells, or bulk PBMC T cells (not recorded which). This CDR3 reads CASSVAPDPETQYF.